Listed here are 6 T cell receptor beta chains from one sample, sequenced in a study of cytomegalovirus exposure and HLA in healthy donors. PCR was performed using 60 Vbeta and 13 Jbeta primers. TCRdb's table, derived via immunoSEQ multiplex PCR, lists solely in-frame clones and lacks some. Of 75,000 to 100,000 clones listed, over 75% are singletons. Sequences were obtained from PBMCs. These receptors were taken from a man aged 35 to 55 in good health and CMV-seronegative.

This chain links TRBV4-2 with TRBJ2-7, with D tentatively TRBD2 (5 bases). The germline V and J ends were trimmed by 0 bases and 6 bases, with 18 bases remaining between them. Germline CDR1 and CDR2: LGHNA and YNFKEQ. CDR3 length: 16 amino acids. The CDR3 loop is CASSQDRSGPVSEQYF. In nucleotides, the CDR3 is TGTGCCAGCAGCCAAGACAGGAGCGGCCCGGTCAGCGAGCAGTACTTC.

The sample holds many counts of this clone. The J gene is TRBJ1-1, the V gene TRBV18, with TRBD1 identical over 12 bases. With V trimmed by 3 bases and J by 1 base, 9 bases remained unmatched. The CDR3 contains 18 residues. Germline-derived CDR1 and CDR2 are KGHSH and LQKENI. The CDR3 loop is CASSPRDRGLKGNTEAFF. The CDR3 nucleotides read TGTGCCAGCTCACCCCGGGACAGGGGGCTGAAAGGGAACACTGAAGCTTTCTTT. Filled out from reference TRBV18 and TRBJ1-1, the complete variable domain reads NAGVMQNPRHLVRRRGQEARLRCSPMKGHSHVYWYRQLPEEGLKFMVYLQKENIIDESGMPKERFSAEFPKEGPSILRIQQVVRGDSAAYFCASSPRDRGLKGNTEAFFGQGTRLTVV.

This sequence joins TRBV5-4 and TRBJ2-5; 8 bases align to TRBD1. The J call may be in error: the DNA end matches TRBJ2-7 better. There are 13 residues in the CDR3. Germline CDR1 and CDR2: SGHNT and YYREEE (reference sequence). The CDR3 nucleotides read TGTGCCAGCAGCAAGGGACAGGTGTACGAGCAGTACTTC. This sequence encodes CASSKGQVYEQYF.

This clone has only a few counts. The genes are TRBV29-1 and TRBJ1-6, with 9 bases aligning to TRBD1. CDR3 length equals 13 residues. The V and J ends lost 3 bases and 9 bases, in that order; junction bases with no gene match: 3. Germline loops: CDR1 SQVTM, CDR2 ANQGSEA. The CDR3 nucleotides read TGCAGCGTTGACTACAGGGGGCCTTCACCCCTCCACTTT. This translates into CSVDYRGPSPLHF. The full variable domain, completed using reference TRBV29-1 and TRBJ1-6, is SAVISQKPSRDICQRGTSLTIQCQVDSQVTMMFWYRQQPGQSLTLIATANQGSEATYESGFVIDKFPISRPNLTFSTLTVSNMSPEDSSIYLCSVDYRGPSPLHFGNGTRLTVT.

This rearrangement joins TRBV29-1 to TRBJ2-1, with D maybe TRBD1 (6 bases). V lost 4 bases, J lost 0 bases, and 10 bases lay in between. Germline assignment: CDR1 SQVTM and CDR2 ANQGSEA. The CDR3 runs to 14 residues. The chain's CDR3 is CSVGSGVSYNEQFF. The CDR3 DNA is TGCAGCGTTGGGTCAGGGGTCTCCTACAATGAGCAGTTCTTC.

This chain joins TRBV28 and TRBJ2-7; possible D gene TRBD2, 6 bases. The CDR3 extends over 13 amino acids. Trimming pared 7 bases from V and 7 bases from J, leaving 17 bases between. CDR1 is MDHEN, CDR2 SYDVKM, per germline. The CDR3 is CASMAGARGEQYF. The CDR3 region has the DNA TGTGCCAGCATGGCAGGAGCCCGGGGGGAGCAGTACTTC.